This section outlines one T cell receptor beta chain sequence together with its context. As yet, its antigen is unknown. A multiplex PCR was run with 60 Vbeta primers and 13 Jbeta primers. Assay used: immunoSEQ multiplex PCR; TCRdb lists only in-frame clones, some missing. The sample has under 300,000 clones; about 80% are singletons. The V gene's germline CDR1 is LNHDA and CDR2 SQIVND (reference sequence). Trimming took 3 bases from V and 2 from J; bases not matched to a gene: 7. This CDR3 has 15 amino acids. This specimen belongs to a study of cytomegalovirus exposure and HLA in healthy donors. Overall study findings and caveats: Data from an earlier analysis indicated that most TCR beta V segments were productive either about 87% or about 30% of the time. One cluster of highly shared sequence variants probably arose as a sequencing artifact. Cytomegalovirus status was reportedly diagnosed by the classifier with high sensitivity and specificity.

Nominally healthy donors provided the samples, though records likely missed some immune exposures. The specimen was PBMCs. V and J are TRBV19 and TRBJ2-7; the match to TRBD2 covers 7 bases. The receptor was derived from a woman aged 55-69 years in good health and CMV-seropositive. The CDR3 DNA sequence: TGTGCCAGTAGTATTCTCGCTAGCGGAACCTACGAGCAGTACTTC. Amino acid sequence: CASSILASGTYEQYF. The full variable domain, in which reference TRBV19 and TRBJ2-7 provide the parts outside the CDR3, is DGGITQSPKYLFRKEGQNVTLSCEQNLNHDAMYWYRQDPGQGLRLIYYSQIVNDFQKGDIAEGYSVSREKKESFPLTVTSAQKNPTAFYLCASSILASGTYEQYFGPGTRLTVT.